Described below is a single TCR beta chain sequence and its context. Its antigen is unidentified. This entry comes from a study of radiotherapy plus CTLA-4 blockade in lung cancer. Across the study: Objective responses were recorded in about 18% of patients, with disease control recorded in 25% to 40%.

Only in-frame clones appear in the TCRdb table, and some are missing; sequencing was by immunoSEQ multiplex PCR. The sample has tens of thousands of clones; 79% are singletons. The study gave focal radiation plus ipilimumab CTLA-4 blockade to patients with chemo-refractory metastatic non-small-cell lung cancer. The CDR3 length is 13 residues. Trimming pared 2 bases from V and 9 bases from J, leaving 12 bases between. Per germline, CDR1 SGHRS and CDR2 YFSETQ. Study-wide results and caveats: Blood-borne expansion of tumor-derived TCR clones followed radiotherapy plus ipilimumab.

The chain joins TRBV5-1 to TRBJ2-1; D might be TRBD1 (6 bases). The input for sequencing was peripheral blood, taken from a patient treated with radiotherapy plus ipilimumab. This sequence was found in a human donor with non-small cell lung cancer who had a complete response to radiotherapy plus ipilimumab. CDR3 residues: CASSFGQSGEQFF. The DNA for the CDR3 is TGCGCCAGCAGCTTTGGACAGAGCGGTGAGCAGTTCTTC.